This TCR beta chain was obtained from a study of T-cell reconstitution after alpha-beta-depleted transplantation in children. CDR1 and CDR2 from the germline V gene are SEHNR and FQNEAQ (reference sequence). Trimming removed 5 bases at V and 3 bases at J, with 13 bases between. CDR3 length: 15 amino acids. The TCRbeta library incorporated unique molecular identifiers. Via MiXCR, TCRdb re-called the PCR reads, giving one row per CDR3 protein. The sample has 400,000 to 450,000 distinct CDR3 sequences; around two fifths are singletons. Study-wide findings and caveats: It was surviving recipient T cells and thymic progenitors that gave some patients high TCRbeta diversity at day 60. About two months after transplant, alpha-beta T cells reportedly came from several hundred expanded graft clones. Newly produced T cells mostly provided counts and TCRbeta diversity after one year, as hyperexpanded clones declined.

Concerning this clonotype: As yet, its antigen is unknown.

The clonotype was recovered from a girl aged 2 to 9 with aplastic anemia, due to receive a stem cell transplant. This specimen was PBMCs, taken before TCRalphabeta/CD19-depleted stem cell transplant. The chain uses TRBV7-9 and TRBJ1-4, with D maybe TRBD1 (5 bases). The CDR3 coding sequence is TGTGCCAGCAGCGCCTCTGACAGCCCTAATGAAAAACTGTTTTTT. Translated, it gives CASSASDSPNEKLFF.